This TCR beta chain originates from a study of a mutant IDH1 vaccine in newly diagnosed glioma. The protocol was immunoSEQ multiplex PCR, while the TCRdb copy is restricted to in-frame clones and leaves out a portion. The sample lists around 60,000 clones; roughly 84% were seen once. General study findings and limits: Pseudoprogression appeared independent of alterations in top peripheral clonotypes.

Sample time point: week 23, last vaccination. Topical imiquimod accompanied each vaccine dose, which consisted of 300 ug of mutant IDH1 20-mer peptide. This clone was seen just once. Its antigen remains unidentified. This receptor was obtained from a man younger than 40 with glioma. The sample was PBMCs, taken from a glioma patient whose treatment included an IDH1 peptide vaccine.

CDR3: CASSWPLAVTGELFF. The CDR3 DNA reads as TGTGCCAGCAGCTGGCCGCTAGCAGTTACCGGGGAGCTGTTTTTT. J is TRBJ2-2 and V is TRBV7-9; possible D gene TRBD2, 5 bases. The ends were cut back, 4 bases at V and 5 bases at J, with 14 bases in the middle. Germline V gene lookup returns CDR1 SEHNR and CDR2 FQNEAQ (reference sequence). This CDR3 region has 15 residues.